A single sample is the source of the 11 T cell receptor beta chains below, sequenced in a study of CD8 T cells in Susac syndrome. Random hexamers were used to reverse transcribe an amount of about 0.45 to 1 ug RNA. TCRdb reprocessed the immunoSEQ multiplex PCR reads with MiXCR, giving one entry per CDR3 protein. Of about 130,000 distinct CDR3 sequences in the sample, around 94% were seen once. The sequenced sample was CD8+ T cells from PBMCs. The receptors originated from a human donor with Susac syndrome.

The CDR3 region has the DNA TGTGCCAGCAGTTTACGGGGGGACACTGAAGCTTTCTTT. Translating it yields CASSLRGDTEAFF. The V and J genes are TRBV27 and TRBJ1-1, with D possibly being TRBD1 (5 bases). Deletions cut 2 bases from V and 3 bases from J, with 7 bases between. Germline CDR1 and CDR2: MNHEY and SMNVEV (reference sequence). The CDR3 runs 13 residues.

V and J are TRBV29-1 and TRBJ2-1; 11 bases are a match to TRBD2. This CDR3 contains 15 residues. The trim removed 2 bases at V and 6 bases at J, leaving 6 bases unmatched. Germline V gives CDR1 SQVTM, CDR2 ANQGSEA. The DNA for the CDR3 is TGCAGCGTTGAACCCACTAGCGGGGGTGGCAATGAGCAGTTCTTC. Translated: CSVEPTSGGGNEQFF.

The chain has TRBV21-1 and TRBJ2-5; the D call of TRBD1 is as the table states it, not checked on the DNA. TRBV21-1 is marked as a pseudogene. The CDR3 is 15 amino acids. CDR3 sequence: CASSKEGGLRETQYF. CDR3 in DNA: TGTGCCAGCAGCAAAGAGGGGGGGCTGCGAGAGACCCAGTACTTC.

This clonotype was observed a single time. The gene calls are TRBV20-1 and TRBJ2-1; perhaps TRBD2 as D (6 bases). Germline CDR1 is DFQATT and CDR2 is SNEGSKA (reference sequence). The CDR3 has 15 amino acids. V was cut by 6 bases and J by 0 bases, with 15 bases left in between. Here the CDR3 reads CSAEDGRTSYNEQFF. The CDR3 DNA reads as TGCAGTGCGGAGGACGGGAGAACCTCCTACAATGAGCAGTTCTTC.

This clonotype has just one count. DNA of the CDR3: TGTGCCACCAGTGCAACCGACGGGACAGGGTACACCGGGGAGCTGTTTTTT. It codes for CATSATDGTGYTGELFF. The V gene is TRBV24-1, the J gene TRBJ2-2; 9 bases map to TRBD1. J lost 3 bases, V lost 5 bases, and 9 bases had no gene match. The CDR3 length is 17 residues. The germline V gene encodes CDR1 KGHDR and CDR2 SFDVKD.

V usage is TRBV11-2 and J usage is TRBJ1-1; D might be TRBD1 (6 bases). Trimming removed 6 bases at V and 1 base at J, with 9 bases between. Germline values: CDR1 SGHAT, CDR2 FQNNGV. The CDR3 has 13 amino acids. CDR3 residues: CASRRGENTEAFF. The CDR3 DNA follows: TGTGCCAGCAGAAGGGGGGAGAACACTGAAGCTTTCTTT.

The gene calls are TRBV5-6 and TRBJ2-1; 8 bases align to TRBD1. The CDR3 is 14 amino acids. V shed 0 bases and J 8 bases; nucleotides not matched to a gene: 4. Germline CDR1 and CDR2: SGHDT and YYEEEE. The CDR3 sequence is CASSLAGGSDEQFF. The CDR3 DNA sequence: TGTGCCAGCAGCTTGGCAGGGGGCAGCGATGAGCAGTTCTTC.

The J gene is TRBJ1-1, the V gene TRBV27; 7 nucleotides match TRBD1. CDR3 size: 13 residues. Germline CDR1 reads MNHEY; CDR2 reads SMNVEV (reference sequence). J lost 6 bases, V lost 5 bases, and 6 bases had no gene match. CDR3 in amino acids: CASSPEGASEAFF. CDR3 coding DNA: TGTGCCAGCAGTCCCGAGGGGGCCTCTGAAGCTTTCTTT.

The CDR3 DNA reads as TGCAGTGCTAGTTGGCGGGACAATGAGCAGTTCTTC. Translated, it gives CSASWRDNEQFF. The chain combines TRBV20-1 with TRBJ2-1; perhaps TRBD2 as D (5 bases). V lost 3 bases, J lost 5 bases, and 8 bases lay in between. Germline V gene data show CDR1 as DFQATT and CDR2 as SNEGSKA (reference sequence). The CDR3 consists of 12 residues.

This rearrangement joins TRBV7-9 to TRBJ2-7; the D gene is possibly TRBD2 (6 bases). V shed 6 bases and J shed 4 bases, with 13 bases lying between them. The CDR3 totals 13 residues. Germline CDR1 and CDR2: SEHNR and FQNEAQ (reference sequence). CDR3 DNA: TGTGCCAGCAGTTTGGAGGGAGGATACGAGCAGTACTTC. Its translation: CASSLEGGYEQYF.

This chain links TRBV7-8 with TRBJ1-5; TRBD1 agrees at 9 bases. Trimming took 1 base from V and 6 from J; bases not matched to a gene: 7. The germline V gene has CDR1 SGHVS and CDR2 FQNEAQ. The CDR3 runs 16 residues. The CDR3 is CASSLVTGTGSQPQHF. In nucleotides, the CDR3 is TGTGCCAGCAGCTTAGTAACCGGGACAGGGAGTCAGCCCCAGCATTTT. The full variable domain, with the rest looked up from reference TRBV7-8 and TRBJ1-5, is GAGVSQSPRYKVAKRGQDVALRCDPISGHVSLFWYQQALGQGPEFLTYFQNEAQLDKSGLPSDRFFAERPEGSVSTLKIQRTQQEDSAVYLCASSLVTGTGSQPQHFGDGTRLSIL.